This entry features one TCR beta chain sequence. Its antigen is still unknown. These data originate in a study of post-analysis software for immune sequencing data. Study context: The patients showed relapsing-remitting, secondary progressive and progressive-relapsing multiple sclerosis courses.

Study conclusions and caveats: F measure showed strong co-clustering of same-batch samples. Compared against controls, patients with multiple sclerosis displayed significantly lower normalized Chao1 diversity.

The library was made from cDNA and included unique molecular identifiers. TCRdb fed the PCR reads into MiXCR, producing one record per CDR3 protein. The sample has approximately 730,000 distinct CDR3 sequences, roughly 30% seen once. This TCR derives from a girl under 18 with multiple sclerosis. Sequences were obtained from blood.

The CDR3 protein is CASSKQGTVENIQYF. DNA for the CDR3: TGTGCCAGCAGTAAACAAGGGACAGTAGAAAACATTCAGTACTTC. The chain recombines TRBV12-3 or TRBV12-4 with TRBJ2-4; the match to TRBD1 covers 7 bases. This CDR3 comprises 15 residues. V shed 5 bases and J 5 bases; nucleotides not matched to a gene: 9.